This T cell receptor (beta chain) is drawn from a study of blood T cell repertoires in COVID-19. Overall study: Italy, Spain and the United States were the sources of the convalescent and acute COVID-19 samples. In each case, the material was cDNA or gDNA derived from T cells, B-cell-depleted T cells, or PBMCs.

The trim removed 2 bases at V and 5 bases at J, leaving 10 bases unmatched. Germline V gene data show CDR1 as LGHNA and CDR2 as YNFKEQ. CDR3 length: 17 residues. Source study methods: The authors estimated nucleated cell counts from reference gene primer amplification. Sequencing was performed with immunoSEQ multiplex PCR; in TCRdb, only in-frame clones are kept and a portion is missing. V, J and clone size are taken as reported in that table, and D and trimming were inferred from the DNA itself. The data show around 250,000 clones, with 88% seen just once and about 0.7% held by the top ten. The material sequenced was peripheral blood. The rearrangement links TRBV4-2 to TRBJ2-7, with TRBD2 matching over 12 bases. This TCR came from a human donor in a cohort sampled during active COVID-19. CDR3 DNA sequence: TGTGCCAGCAGCCAACATAGCGGGCCTAGCGGGAGGGACGAGCAGTACTTC. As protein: CASSQHSGPSGRDEQYF.